This T cell receptor (beta chain) was observed in a study of T cells in Graves' hyperthyroidism and ophthalmopathy. General study findings and limits: Before onset, by a median of approximately 5.9 months, the model predicted ophthalmopathy.

Trimming took 5 bases from V and 6 from J, leaving 14 bases between them. This CDR3 contains 12 residues. Germline lookup yields CDR1 DFQATT and CDR2 SNEGSKA (reference sequence). At first hyperthyroidism diagnosis, before any ophthalmopathy symptoms, the blood sample was collected. This clonotype was seen ten or more times. Antigen unknown. It was RNA transcripts that yielded the amplified TCR beta CDR3 regions. The primer set for the first-round RT-PCR of the TCR CDR3 was HTBI. MiXCR, run by TCRdb on the multiplex PCR reads, gives a single entry per CDR3 protein. The sample lists 650,000 to 850,000 distinct CDR3 sequences; about 19% were seen once.

V is TRBV20-1 and J is TRBJ2-7; maybe TRBD1 (6 bases). The sample consisted of blood. This receptor was identified in a woman in her 50s with Graves' hyperthyroidism that later progressed to Graves' ophthalmopathy. The CDR3 sequence is CSAAPGVVEQYF. For the CDR3, the DNA is TGCAGTGCTGCCCCAGGGGTAGTCGAGCAGTACTTC.